This entry features one T cell receptor (beta chain) sequence. Which antigen it targets is not known. No quality values exist for individual bases; no much larger clone is one base distant. This specimen comes from a study of control samples from healthy donors and cancer patients (dated by TCRdb to about 2020). Library prep was done by the immunoSEQ multiplex PCR assay. Here the immuneACCESS table is served through TCRdb, limited to in-frame sequences with V and J called. Missing clones are a known gap in these copies; in checked studies unresolved V genes cover under half, and the rest lacks a known reason. The sample table records tens of thousands of clones; 80% of these occur just once. The biggest ten clones account for about a tenth of the sample. From a lookup of the germline V gene, CDR1 and CDR2 are SGHRS and YFSETQ. The germline ends are 12 bases apart after V is trimmed by 0 bases and J by 2 bases. The CDR3 covers 16 residues, taking in both the cysteine and the phenylalanine. Only the CDR3 DNA stays, 48 bases, in frame from base 1.

The V and J genes are TRBV5-1 and TRBJ1-3; a confident D gene designation cannot be given. The sample taken for sequencing was blood. This TCR was sampled from a man aged 65 to 85 in good health. The bases are TGCGCCAGCAGCTTGGAGAATCCCGGGACTGGAAACACCATATATTTT. Its translation reads: CASSLENPGTGNTIYF.